The entry below gives a single TCR beta chain sequence along with its context. This entry comes from a study of T-cell memory formation after mild COVID-19. TCRdb used MiXCR to reprocess the 5' RACE reads, holding one entry per CDR3 protein. The profile shows hundreds of thousands of distinct CDR3 sequences, 15% to 20% of them singletons. Between the trimmed V and J ends, which lost 7 bases and 5 bases, there was a span of 14 bases. CDR3 length: 14 amino acids. Germline assignment: CDR1 MNHNY and CDR2 SVGAGI (reference sequence). Sequencing used PBMCs or a T cell subset sorted from them (not recorded which). This receptor was taken from an adult woman who had mild COVID-19 (a few samples of this study predate the infection). Cell type and time point are not known. The chain has TRBV6-6 and TRBJ1-4, with D tentatively TRBD1 (6 bases). The CDR3 sequence is CASTPGGPNEKLFF. CDR3 in DNA: TGTGCCAGCACACCGGGGGGGCCAAATGAAAAACTGTTTTTT.